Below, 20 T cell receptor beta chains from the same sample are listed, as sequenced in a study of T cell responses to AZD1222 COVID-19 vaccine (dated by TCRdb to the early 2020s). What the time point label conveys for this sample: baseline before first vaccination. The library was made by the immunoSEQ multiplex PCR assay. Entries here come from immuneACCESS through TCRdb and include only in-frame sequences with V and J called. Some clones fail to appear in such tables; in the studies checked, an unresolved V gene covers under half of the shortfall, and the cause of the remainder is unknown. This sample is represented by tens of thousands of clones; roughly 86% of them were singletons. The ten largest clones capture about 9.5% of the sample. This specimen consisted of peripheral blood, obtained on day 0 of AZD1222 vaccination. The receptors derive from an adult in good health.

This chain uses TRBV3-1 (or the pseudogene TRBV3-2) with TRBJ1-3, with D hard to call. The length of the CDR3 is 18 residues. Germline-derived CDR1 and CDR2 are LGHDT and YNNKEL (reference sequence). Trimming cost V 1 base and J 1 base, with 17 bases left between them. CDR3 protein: CASSQAGIPSVSGNTIYF. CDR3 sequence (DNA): TGTGCCAGCAGCCAAGCCGGGATTCCCTCGGTTTCTGGAAACACCATATATTTT.

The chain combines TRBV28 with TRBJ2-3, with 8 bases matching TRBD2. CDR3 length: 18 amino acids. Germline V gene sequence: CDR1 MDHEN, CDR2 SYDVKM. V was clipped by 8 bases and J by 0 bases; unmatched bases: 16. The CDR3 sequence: CASPPIAGKNPSTDTQYF. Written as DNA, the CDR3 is TGTGCCAGCCCACCTATAGCGGGGAAAAACCCTAGCACAGATACGCAGTATTTT.

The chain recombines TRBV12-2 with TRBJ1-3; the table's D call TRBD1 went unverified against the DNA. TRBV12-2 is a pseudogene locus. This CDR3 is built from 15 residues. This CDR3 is CASRLLDKAGNTIYF. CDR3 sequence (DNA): TGTGCAAGTCGCCTATTGGACAAAGCTGGAAACACCATATATTTT.

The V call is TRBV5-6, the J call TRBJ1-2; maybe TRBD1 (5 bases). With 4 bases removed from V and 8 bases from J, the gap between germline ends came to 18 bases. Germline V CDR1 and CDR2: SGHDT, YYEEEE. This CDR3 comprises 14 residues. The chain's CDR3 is CASSPTGQTQGYTF. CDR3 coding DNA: TGTGCCAGCAGCCCCACGGGGCAAACGCAGGGCTACACCTTC.

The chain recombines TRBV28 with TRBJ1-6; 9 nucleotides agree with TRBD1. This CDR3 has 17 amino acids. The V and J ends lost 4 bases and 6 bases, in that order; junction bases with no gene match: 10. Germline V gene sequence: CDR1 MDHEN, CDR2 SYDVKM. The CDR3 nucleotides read TGTGCCAGCAGTTCGCCCATGGGACAGGGACGTAATTCACCCCTCCACTTT. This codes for CASSSPMGQGRNSPLHF.

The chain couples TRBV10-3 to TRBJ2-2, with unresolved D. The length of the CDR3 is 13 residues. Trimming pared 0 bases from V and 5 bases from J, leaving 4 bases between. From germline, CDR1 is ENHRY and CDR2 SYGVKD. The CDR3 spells CAISESRTGELFF. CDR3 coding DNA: TGTGCCATCAGTGAGTCAAGGACCGGGGAGCTGTTTTTT.

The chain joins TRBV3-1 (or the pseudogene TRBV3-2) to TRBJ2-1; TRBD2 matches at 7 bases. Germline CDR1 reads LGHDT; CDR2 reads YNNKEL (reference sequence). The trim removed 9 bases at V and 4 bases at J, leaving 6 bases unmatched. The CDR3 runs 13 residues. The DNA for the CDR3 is TGTGCCAGGCAACCTAGCGGTTACAATGAGCAGTTCTTC. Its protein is CARQPSGYNEQFF.

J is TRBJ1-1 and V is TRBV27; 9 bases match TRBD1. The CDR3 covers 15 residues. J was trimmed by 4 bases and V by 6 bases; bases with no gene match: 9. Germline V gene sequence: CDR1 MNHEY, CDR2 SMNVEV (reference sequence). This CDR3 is CASSRPSGQGTEAFF. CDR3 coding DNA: TGTGCCAGCAGCCGACCCTCGGGACAGGGCACTGAAGCTTTCTTT.

CDR3 residues: CSVERGGDTYEQYF. The CDR3 nucleotides read TGCAGCGTTGAAAGAGGAGGGGACACCTACGAGCAGTACTTC. The chain carries TRBV29-1 and TRBJ2-7, with D perhaps assigned TRBD1 or TRBD2 (6 bases each). Trimming cost V 2 bases and J 2 bases, with 13 bases left between them. This CDR3 region has 14 residues. Germline values: CDR1 SQVTM, CDR2 ANQGSEA.

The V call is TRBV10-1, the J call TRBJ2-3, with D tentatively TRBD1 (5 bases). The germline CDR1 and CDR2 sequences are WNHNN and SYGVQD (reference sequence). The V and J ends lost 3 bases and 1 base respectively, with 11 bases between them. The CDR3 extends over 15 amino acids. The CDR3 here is CASSEGRVGTDTQYF. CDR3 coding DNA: TGCGCCAGCAGTGAAGGCAGGGTAGGCACAGATACGCAGTATTTT.

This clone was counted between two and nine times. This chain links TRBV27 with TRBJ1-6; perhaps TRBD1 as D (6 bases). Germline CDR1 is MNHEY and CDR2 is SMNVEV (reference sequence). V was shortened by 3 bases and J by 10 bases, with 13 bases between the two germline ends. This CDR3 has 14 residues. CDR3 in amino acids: CASSLRGGGSPLHF. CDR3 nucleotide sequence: TGTGCCAGCAGTTTGAGGGGGGGCGGCTCACCCCTCCACTTT.

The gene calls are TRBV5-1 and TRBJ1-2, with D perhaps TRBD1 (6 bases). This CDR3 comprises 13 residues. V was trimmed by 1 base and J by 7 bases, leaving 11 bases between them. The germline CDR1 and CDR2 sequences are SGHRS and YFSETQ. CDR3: CASSLRQDLGYTF. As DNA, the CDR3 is TGCGCCAGCAGCTTGCGACAGGATCTTGGCTACACCTTC.

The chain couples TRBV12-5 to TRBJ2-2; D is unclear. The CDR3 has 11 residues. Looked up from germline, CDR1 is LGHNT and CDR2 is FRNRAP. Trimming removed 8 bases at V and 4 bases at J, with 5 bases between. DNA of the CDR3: TGTGCTAGTAGAGCCACCGGGGAGCTGTTTTTT. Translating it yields CASRATGELFF.

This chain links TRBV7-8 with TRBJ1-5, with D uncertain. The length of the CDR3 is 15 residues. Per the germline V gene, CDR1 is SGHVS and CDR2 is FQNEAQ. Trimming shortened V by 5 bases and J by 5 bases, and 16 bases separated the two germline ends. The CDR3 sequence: CASSLGEGGHQPQHF. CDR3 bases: TGTGCCAGCAGCCTCGGGGAGGGAGGGCATCAGCCCCAGCATTTT.

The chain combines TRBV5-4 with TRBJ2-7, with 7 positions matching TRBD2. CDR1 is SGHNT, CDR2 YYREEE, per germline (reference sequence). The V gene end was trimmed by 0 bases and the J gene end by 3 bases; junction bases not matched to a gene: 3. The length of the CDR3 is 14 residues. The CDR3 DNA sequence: TGTGCCAGCAGCTTGGTCACTAGCGACTACGAGCAGTACTTC. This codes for CASSLVTSDYEQYF.

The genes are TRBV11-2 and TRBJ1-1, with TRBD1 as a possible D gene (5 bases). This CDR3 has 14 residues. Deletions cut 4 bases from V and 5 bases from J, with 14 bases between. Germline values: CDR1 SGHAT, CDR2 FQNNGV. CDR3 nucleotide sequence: TGTGCCAGCAGCTGGGCTGGGGGGGTAACTGAAGCTTTCTTT. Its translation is CASSWAGGVTEAFF.

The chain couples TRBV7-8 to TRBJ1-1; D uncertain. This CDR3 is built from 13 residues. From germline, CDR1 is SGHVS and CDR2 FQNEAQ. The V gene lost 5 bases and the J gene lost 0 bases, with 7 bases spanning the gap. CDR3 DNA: TGTGCCAGCAGCCTCTTTATGAACACTGAAGCTTTCTTT. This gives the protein CASSLFMNTEAFF.

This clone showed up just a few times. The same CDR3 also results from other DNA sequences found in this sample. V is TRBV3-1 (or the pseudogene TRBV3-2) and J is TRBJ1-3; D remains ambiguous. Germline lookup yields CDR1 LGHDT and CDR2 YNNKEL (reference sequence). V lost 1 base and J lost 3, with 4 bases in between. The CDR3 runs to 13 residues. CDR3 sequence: CASSQVGGNTIYF. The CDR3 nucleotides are TGTGCCAGCAGCCAAGTAGGTGGAAACACCATATATTTT.

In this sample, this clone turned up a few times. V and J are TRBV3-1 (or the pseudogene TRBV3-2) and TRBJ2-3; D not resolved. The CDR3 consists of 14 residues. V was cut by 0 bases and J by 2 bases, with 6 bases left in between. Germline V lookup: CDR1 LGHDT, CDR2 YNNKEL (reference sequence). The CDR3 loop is CASSQETDTDTQYF. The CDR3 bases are TGTGCCAGCAGCCAAGAAACAGACACAGATACGCAGTATTTT.

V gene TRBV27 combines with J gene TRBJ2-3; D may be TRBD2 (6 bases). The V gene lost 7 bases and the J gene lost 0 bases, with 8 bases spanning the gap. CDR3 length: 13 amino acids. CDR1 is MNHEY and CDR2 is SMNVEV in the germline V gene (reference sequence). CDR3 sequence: CASKGLSTDTQYF. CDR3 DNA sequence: TGTGCCAGCAAGGGACTCAGCACAGATACGCAGTATTTT.